This TCR beta chain derives from a study of T cell repertoires in cytomegalovirus infection. Study-wide context: CMV infection and matching HLA type were both indicated by public TCR beta signatures.

Ten or more counts support this clonotype. Its antigen remains unknown. Study-wide points: HLA-C-restricted, CMV-specific TCR beta clonotypes were dominant ex vivo. Of the TCR beta families, the public ones yielded a cumulative frequency that identified carriers of CMV plus the relevant HLA.

V was clipped by 4 bases and J by 2 bases, with 17 bases between them. Germline loops: CDR1 SGHAT, CDR2 FQNNGV. This CDR3 has 16 residues. Using its own MiXCR run on the reads, TCRdb lists one record per CDR3 protein. The sample contains some 300,000 distinct CDR3 sequences, roughly a tenth of which appear only once. This TCR derives from a human donor in good health (CMV status not recorded). Some clones in this sample may be carry-over from other donors' samples. The specimen was PBMCs. The V call is TRBV11-2, the J call TRBJ1-2; D may be TRBD1 (6 bases). The CDR3 sequence: CASSYYRDQINYGYTF. The CDR3 DNA reads as TGTGCCAGCAGCTACTACAGGGACCAAATAAACTATGGCTACACCTTC.